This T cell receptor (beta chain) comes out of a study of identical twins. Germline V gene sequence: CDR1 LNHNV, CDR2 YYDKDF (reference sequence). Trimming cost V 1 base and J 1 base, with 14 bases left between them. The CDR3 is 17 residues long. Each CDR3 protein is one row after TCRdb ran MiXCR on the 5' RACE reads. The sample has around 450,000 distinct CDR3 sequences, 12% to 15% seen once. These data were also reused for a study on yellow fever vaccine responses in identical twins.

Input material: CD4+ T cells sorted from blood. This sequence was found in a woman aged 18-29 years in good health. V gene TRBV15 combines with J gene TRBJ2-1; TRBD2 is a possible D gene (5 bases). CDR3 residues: CATSRVASEKSYNEQFF. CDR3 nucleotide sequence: TGTGCCACCAGCAGAGTAGCGTCGGAGAAGTCCTACAATGAGCAGTTCTTC. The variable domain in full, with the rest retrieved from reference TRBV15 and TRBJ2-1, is DAMVIQNPRYQVTQFGKPVTLSCSQTLNHNVMYWYQQKSSQAPKLLFHYYDKDFNNEADTPDNFQSRRPNTSFCFLDIRSPGLGDTAMYLCATSRVASEKSYNEQFFGPGTRLTVL.